The entry that follows covers one T cell receptor (beta chain) sequence. The data stem from a study of blood T cell repertoires in COVID-19. Across the whole study: There were acute and convalescent COVID-19 samples, and they came from the United States, Italy and Spain. T cells, B-cell-depleted T cells, or PBMCs provided the cDNA or gDNA that served as material.

The protocol was immunoSEQ multiplex PCR, while the TCRdb copy is restricted to in-frame clones and leaves out a portion. The sample contains 80,000 to 100,000 clones, 75% to 85% of which appear only once. The CDR3 covers 16 residues. CDR1 LGHDT and CDR2 YNNKEL come from the germline V gene (reference sequence). V lost 0 bases to trimming and J lost 3 bases; unmatched junction nucleotides: 6. The receptor was isolated from a woman in her sixties or seventies with acute or convalescent COVID-19. The rearrangement links TRBV3-1 (or the pseudogene TRBV3-2) to TRBJ2-7, with 9 bases that match TRBD2. The sample comprised peripheral blood. The CDR3 DNA is TGTGCCAGCAGCCAAGAGGGCGGGAGGGCCTACTACGAGCAGTACTTC. Protein sequence: CASSQEGGRAYYEQYF.